Described below is a single T cell receptor (beta chain) sequence and its context. This entry is derived from a study of blood T cell repertoires in COVID-19. Study-wide background: The cDNA or gDNA used as material had been derived from T cells, B-cell-depleted T cells, or PBMCs.

Authors' data handling: Amplification of reference gene primers was used by the study to estimate nucleated cell counts. TCRdb's table, derived via immunoSEQ multiplex PCR, lists solely in-frame clones and lacks some. D and trimming come from the DNA, and the V and J calls and clone size come from that table. The table has over 400,000 clones, about nine tenths seen once; the top ten hold 6.5% to 9.5%. Study members were between about 18 and 100 years old and lived in roughly 24 US regions. Trimming took 5 bases from V and 7 from J; bases not matched to a gene: 11. Germline CDR1 is SNHLY and CDR2 is FYNNEI. The CDR3 is 16 residues long.

What was sequenced was PBMCs or T cells enriched from blood (not recorded which). The source is a woman aged 55-70 years who had recovered from COVID-19. The chain has TRBV2 and TRBJ1-6; 7 positions match TRBD1. The CDR3 region is CASSPTGLLWNSPLHF. The CDR3 nucleotides are TGTGCCAGCAGTCCGACAGGGTTATTGTGGAATTCACCCCTCCACTTT. The full variable domain, completed using reference TRBV2 and TRBJ1-6, is EPEVTQTPSHQVTQMGQEVILRCVPISNHLYFYWYRQILGQKVEFLVSFYNNEISEKSEIFDDQFSVERPDGSNFTLKIRSTKLEDSAMYFCASSPTGLLWNSPLHFGNGTRLTVT.